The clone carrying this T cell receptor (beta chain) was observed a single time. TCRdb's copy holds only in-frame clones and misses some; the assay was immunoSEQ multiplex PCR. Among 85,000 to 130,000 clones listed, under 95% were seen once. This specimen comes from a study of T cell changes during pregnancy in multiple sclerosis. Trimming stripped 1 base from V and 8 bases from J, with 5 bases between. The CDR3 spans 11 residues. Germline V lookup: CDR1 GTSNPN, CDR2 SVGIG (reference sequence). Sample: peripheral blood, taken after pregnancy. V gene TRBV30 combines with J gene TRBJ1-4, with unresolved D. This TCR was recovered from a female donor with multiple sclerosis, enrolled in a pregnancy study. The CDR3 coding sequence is TGTGCCTGGAGTGAGCGCGAAAAACTGTTTTTT. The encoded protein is CAWSEREKLFF.